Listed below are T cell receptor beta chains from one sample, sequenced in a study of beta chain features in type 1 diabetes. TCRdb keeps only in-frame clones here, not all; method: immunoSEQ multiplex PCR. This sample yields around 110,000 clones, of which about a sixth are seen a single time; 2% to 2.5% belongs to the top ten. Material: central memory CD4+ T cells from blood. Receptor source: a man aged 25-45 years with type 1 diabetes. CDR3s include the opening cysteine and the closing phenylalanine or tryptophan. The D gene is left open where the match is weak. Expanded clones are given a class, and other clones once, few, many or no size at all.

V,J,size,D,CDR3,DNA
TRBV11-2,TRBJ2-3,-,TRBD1,CASSAGQGRTDTQYF,TGTGCCAGCAGCGCTGGACAGGGTCGCACAGATACGCAGTATTTT
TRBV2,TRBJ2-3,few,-,CASNKGTWSDTQYF,TGTGCCAGCAATAAGGGTACTTGGTCAGATACGCAGTATTTT
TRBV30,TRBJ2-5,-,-,CAWSVYHGQTQYF,TGTGCCTGGAGTGTCTATCACGGACAGACCCAGTACTTC
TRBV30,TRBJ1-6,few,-,CAWSYGRLGSPLHF,TGTGCCTGGAGTTATGGCCGATTGGGATCACCCCTCCACTTT
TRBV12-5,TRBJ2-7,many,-,CASGLSPRGPLRSSKQYF,TGTGCTAGTGGTTTGTCCCCCAGGGGCCCTTTAAGGTCCTCCAAGCAGTACTTC
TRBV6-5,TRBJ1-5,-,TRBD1,CASRPGTGSQPQHF,TGTGCCAGCAGACCCGGGACAGGGTCTCAGCCCCAGCATTTT
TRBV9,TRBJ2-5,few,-,CASSLGLAQETQYF,TGTGCCAGCAGCTTAGGCCTAGCCCAAGAGACCCAGTACTTC
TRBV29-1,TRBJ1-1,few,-,CSVVRPLNTEAFF,TGCAGCGTTGTTAGGCCTCTGAACACTGAAGCTTTCTTT
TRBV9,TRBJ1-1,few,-,CASSRSTVMNTEAFF,TGTGCCAGCAGCCGGTCTACAGTGATGAACACTGAAGCTTTCTTT
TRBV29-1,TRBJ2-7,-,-,CSARDNAAYEQYF,TGCAGCGCCCGGGACAACGCTGCCTACGAGCAGTACTTC
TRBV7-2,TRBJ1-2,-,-,CASSLVWNRNGYTF,TGTGCCAGCAGCTTAGTTTGGAATAGGAATGGCTACACCTTC
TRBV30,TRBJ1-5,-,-,CAFGGGNQPQHF,TGTGCCTTCGGGGGCGGCAATCAGCCCCAGCATTTT
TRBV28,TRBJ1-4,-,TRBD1,CASSRAPGQGTNEKLFF,TGTGCCAGCAGCCGGGCCCCAGGACAGGGGACTAATGAAAAACTGTTTTTT
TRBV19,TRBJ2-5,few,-,CASTAGGQETQYF,TGTGCCAGTACCGCAGGAGGGCAAGAGACCCAGTACTTC
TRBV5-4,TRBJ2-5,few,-,CASSLSQRSQETQYF,TGTGCCAGCAGCTTGTCTCAGAGAAGTCAAGAGACCCAGTACTTC
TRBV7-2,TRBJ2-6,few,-,CASSQGLYGANVLTF,TGTGCCAGCAGCCAGGGGTTGTACGGGGCCAACGTCCTGACTTTC
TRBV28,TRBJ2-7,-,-,CATVDRDSDEQYF,TGTGCCACCGTGGACCGGGACTCCGACGAGCAGTACTTC
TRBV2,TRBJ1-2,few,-,CASSDSNYGYTF,TGTGCCAGCAGTGACAGTAACTATGGCTACACCTTC
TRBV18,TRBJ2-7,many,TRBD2,CASSPIGPTSGGAYEQYF,TGTGCCAGCTCACCGATCGGACCGACTAGCGGGGGGGCCTACGAGCAGTACTTC
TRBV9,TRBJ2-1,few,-,CASSIQVTNNEQFF,TGTGCCAGCAGCATCCAGGTTACCAACAATGAGCAGTTCTTC
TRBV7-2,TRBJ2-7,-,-,CASSPTGLSYEQYF,TGTGCCAGCAGCCCGACGGGACTCTCCTACGAGCAGTACTTC
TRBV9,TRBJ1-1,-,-,CASSVVASENTEAFF,TGTGCCAGCAGCGTAGTGGCTTCAGAGAACACTGAAGCTTTCTTT
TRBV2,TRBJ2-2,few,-,CASNEGTFAGELFF,TGTGCCAGCAATGAAGGGACATTCGCCGGGGAGCTGTTTTTT
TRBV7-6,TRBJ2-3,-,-,CASSLGVAGASTDTQYF,TGTGCCAGCAGCTTAGGCGTCGCGGGGGCTAGCACAGATACGCAGTATTTT
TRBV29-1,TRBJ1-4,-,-,CSALGEKLFF,TGCAGCGCCTTGGGGGAAAAACTGTTTTTT
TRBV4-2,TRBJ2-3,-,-,CASSREGDTQYF,TGTGCCAGCAGCCGAGAGGGGGATACGCAGTATTTT
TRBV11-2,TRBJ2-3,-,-,CASSLQNGVGTDTQYF,TGTGCCAGCAGCTTACAGAATGGAGTTGGGACAGATACGCAGTATTTT
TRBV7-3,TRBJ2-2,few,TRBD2,CASSLGLAGITGELFF,TGTGCCAGCAGCTTAGGACTAGCGGGTATCACCGGGGAGCTGTTTTTT
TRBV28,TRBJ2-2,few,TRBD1,CASRRTQGANTGELFF,TGTGCCAGCAGAAGGACACAGGGGGCAAACACCGGGGAGCTGTTTTTT
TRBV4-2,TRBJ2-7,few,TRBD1,CASSSFRDRETYEQYF,TGTGCCAGCAGCTCTTTCCGGGACAGGGAAACCTACGAGCAGTACTTC
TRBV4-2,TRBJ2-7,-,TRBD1,CASSQDTRQGEQYF,TGTGCCAGCAGCCAAGATACAAGACAGGGCGAGCAGTACTTC
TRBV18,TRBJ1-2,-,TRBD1,CASSPPGQGSKGGYTF,TGTGCCAGCTCACCGCCGGGACAGGGGAGTAAGGGCGGCTACACCTTC
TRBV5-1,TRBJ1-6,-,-,CASGVQDRANSPLHF,TGCGCCAGCGGTGTCCAGGACAGAGCTAATTCACCCCTCCACTTT
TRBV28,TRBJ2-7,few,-,CASSLSYYEQYF,TGTGCCAGCAGTTTATCTTACTACGAGCAGTACTTC
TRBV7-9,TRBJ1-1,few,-,CASSYSTTVRTEAFF,TGTGCCAGCAGTTACTCAACGACAGTACGAACTGAAGCTTTCTTT
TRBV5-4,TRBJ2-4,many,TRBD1,CASSLVGGLAKNIQYF,TGTGCCAGCAGCTTGGTAGGGGGCTTAGCCAAAAACATTCAGTACTTC
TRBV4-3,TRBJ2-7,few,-,CASSQYPGGQGQSYEQYF,TGCGCCAGCAGCCAGTATCCCGGCGGGCAGGGCCAATCCTACGAGCAGTACTTC
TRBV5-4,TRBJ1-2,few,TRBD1,CASSGKGQGHYGYTF,TGTGCCAGCAGCGGTAAAGGACAGGGACATTATGGCTACACCTTC
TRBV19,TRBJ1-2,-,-,CASSIAGSGYTF,TGTGCCAGTAGTATTGCAGGGAGCGGCTACACCTTC
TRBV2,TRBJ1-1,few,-,CASSSHTTEAFF,TGTGCCAGCAGTTCACACACCACTGAAGCTTTCTTT
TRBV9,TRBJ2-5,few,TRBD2,CASGSAGGRETQYF,TGTGCCAGCGGATCGGCGGGGGGGCGTGAGACCCAGTACTTC
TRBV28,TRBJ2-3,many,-,CASRLRVTDTQYF,TGTGCCAGCAGGCTTCGGGTCACAGATACGCAGTATTTT
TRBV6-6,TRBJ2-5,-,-,CASSYDRRKETQYF,TGTGCCAGCAGTTACGACAGGAGAAAAGAGACCCAGTACTTC
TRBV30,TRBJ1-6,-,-,CAWSELGSYNSPLHF,TGTGCCTGGAGTGAGTTAGGATCCTATAATTCACCCCTCCACTTT
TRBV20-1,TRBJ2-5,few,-,CSSRPEETQYF,TGCAGTTCCCGGCCAGAAGAGACCCAGTACTTC
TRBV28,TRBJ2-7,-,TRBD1,CASTLDRGGEQYF,TGTGCCAGCACTTTAGACAGGGGAGGAGAGCAGTACTTC